The T cell receptor (beta chain) described here comes from a study of blood T cell repertoires in COVID-19 (dated by TCRdb to between 2020 and 2021). For the study in its entirety: Samples from collaborators originated in the United States, Italy and Spain and spanned both the acute and convalescent phases of COVID-19. Where available, HLA class I and class II types were taken from metadata supplied by the sample provider and were not determined by assay-based typing. Nearly every sample came with metadata listing a de-identified subject ID, COVID-19 status, age in years and sex. The repertoires were made available in a free public database intended to serve as a resource for research on the immune response to SARS-CoV-2. Samples were obtained from the ongoing ImmuneRACE study (first 160 participants) and from 1,254 subjects provided by 6 global collaborators. The dataset comprised deeply sampled blood TCRbeta repertoires from subjects exposed to, actively infected with, or recovered from COVID-19. The material from the prospective study consisted of cDNA or gDNA derived from T cells, B-cell-depleted T cells, or PBMCs. The paper as a whole reports these results and caveats: How much clinical and demographic metadata was included differed by source and by participant, and the metadata was provided uncurated.

TCRbeta CDR3 regions were amplified from genomic DNA by means of the immunoSEQ Assay, a bias-controlled multiplex PCR. The study's own analysis went as follows. Within the assay, amplification of reference gene primers was used to estimate how many nucleated cells each sample contained. Sequence reads were collapsed and filtered to measure the absolute abundance of every unique TCRbeta CDR3 rearrangement. For each sample, productive Simpson clonality was calculated by taking the square root of Simpson's diversity index across productive rearrangements. This immuneACCESS table, as held by TCRdb, lists in-frame sequences with V and J called but not all clones. Of the missing ones, under half trace to an unresolved V gene in checked studies; the others have no known cause. D and trimming were read from the DNA, whereas the V and J calls and clone size are those reported in that table. Counted in this sample were approximately 230,000 clones; 82% of them appeared once. 4% to 6% of the sample is held by the ten biggest clonotypes.

The collaborating institutions used their own protocols to collect whole blood in K2EDTA tubes. Collaborator samples were shipped for TCRbeta analysis as frozen whole blood, isolated PBMCs, or DNA extracted from either sample type. Remarks on this clone: Its cognate antigen has yet to be identified. Base qualities are not provided; no much larger clone lies one nucleotide away.

The source of this sequence is a woman older than 75 with active or convalescent COVID-19. The specimen was peripheral blood.

In nucleotides, the sequence is TGTGCCAGCTCACCGGGAGCGGGAGCAGGCGAGCAGTACTTC. It translates as CASSPGAGAGEQYF. The chain uses TRBV18 and TRBJ2-7, with TRBD2 matching 8 junction bases. V lost 3 bases and J lost 6 bases, and the count of bases not matched to a germline gene is 7. The CDR3 starts with the cysteine, ends with the phenylalanine, and has 14 residues. Here the CDR3 DNA is all that survives: 42 bases in frame from base 1. CDR1 and CDR2 are drawn from the germline V gene: KGHSH, LQKENI. Reference TRBV18 and TRBJ2-7 proteins supply the regions before and after the CDR3; the full variable domain is: NAGVMQNPRHLVRRRGQEARLRCSPMKGHSHVYWYRQLPEEGLKFMVYLQKENIIDESGMPKERFSAEFPKEGPSILRIQQVVRGDSAAYFCASSPGAGAGEQYFGPGTRLTVT.